This TCR beta chain was documented in a study of cytomegalovirus exposure and HLA in healthy donors. Whole-study context: A later analysis reported the roughly 130 validation repertoires used the same platform as the approximately 660 first-cohort repertoires.

Sequencing used immunoSEQ multiplex PCR; TCRdb keeps in-frame clones, though not all of them. The sample includes 150,000 to 160,000 clones, about 86% of them seen just once. As concerns this clone: No antigen is known for it.

Whole-study results and caveats: Researchers catalogued roughly 170 TCR beta chains as cytomegalovirus-associated.

The germline V gene has CDR1 GTSNPN and CDR2 SVGIG (reference sequence). V was trimmed by 3 bases and J by 3 bases, leaving 15 bases between them. This CDR3 is built from 14 residues. The specimen was PBMCs. The gene calls are TRBV30 and TRBJ2-7, with a tentative D call TRBD2 (5 bases). The TCR sequence derives from a human donor in good health. CDR3 loop: CAWRSWGGGYEQYF. The CDR3 bases are TGTGCCTGGAGGTCATGGGGTGGAGGCTACGAGCAGTACTTC.